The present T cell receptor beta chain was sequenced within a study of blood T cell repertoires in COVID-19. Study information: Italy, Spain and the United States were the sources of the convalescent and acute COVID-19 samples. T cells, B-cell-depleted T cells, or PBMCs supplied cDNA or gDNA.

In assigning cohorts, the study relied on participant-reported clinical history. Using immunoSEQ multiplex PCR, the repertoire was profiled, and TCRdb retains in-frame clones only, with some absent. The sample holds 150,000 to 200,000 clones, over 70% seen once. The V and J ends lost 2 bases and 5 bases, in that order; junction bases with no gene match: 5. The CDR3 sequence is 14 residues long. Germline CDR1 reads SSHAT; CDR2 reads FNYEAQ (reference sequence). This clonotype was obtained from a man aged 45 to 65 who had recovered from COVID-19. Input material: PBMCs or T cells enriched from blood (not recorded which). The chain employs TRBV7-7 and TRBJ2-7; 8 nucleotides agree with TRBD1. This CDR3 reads CASSLNRGSNEQYF. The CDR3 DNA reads TGTGCCAGCAGCTTAAACAGGGGGTCCAACGAGCAGTACTTC.